A single sample gave rise to the 8 T cell receptor beta chains below, sequenced in a study of Graves' ophthalmopathy and Graves' hyperthyroidism. The authors amplified TCR beta CDR3 regions from RNA transcripts. RT-PCR was first run with HTBI primers, then multiplex PCR in a second round. TCRdb recomputed calls from the multiplex PCR reads with MiXCR, one row per CDR3 protein. This table has approximately 700,000 distinct CDR3 sequences, roughly 39% appearing once. Sequencing input: peripheral blood. These receptors were collected from an adult man with Graves' ophthalmopathy.

The V gene is TRBV5-5, the J gene TRBJ1-3, with TRBD1 as a possible D gene (5 bases). V was clipped by 3 bases and J by 8 bases, with 15 bases between them. Germline V gene lookup returns CDR1 SGHKS and CDR2 YYEKEE (reference sequence). The CDR3 spans 14 residues. DNA of the CDR3: TGTGCCAGCAGCTCTGGGACCGCTGGGGACACCATATATTTT. Its translation is CASSSGTAGDTIYF.

The chain couples TRBV25-1 to TRBJ1-3; no clear D. Germline loops: CDR1 MGHDK, CDR2 SYGVNS. This CDR3 has 16 amino acids. Trimming pared 2 bases from V and 6 bases from J, leaving 17 bases between. The CDR3 here is CASSEHMGAVANTIYF. CDR3 in DNA: TGTGCCAGCAGTGAACACATGGGAGCGGTAGCAAACACCATATATTTT.

This clonotype was seen only once. At one end, the junction sequence differs from germline, possibly due to a read error. This chain joins TRBV10-3 and TRBJ2-7; D is perhaps TRBD2 (6 bases). The CDR3 consists of 16 residues. Per germline, CDR1 ENHRY and CDR2 SYGVKD. In nucleotides, the CDR3 is TGTGCCAGCAGTTACTCGGGCGGGGCCAGCTCCTACGAGCAGTACTTC. Translating gives CASSYSGGASSYEQYF.

This clonotype was detected many times. This chain joins TRBV9 and TRBJ1-2, with 9 bases identical to TRBD1. The CDR3 consists of 17 residues. V gave up 6 bases and J gave up 2 bases; unmatched junction bases: 14. Germline CDR1 reads SGDLS; CDR2 reads YYNGEE. As DNA, the CDR3 is TGTGCCAGCACCCCTGAGGGACAGGGTATCTCCAACTATGGCTACACCTTC. Protein: CASTPEGQGISNYGYTF.

This clonotype was observed many times. This chain's CDR3 is CASSHRIQSTEAFF. The CDR3 nucleotides are TGTGCCAGCAGCCACCGGATTCAGAGCACTGAAGCTTTCTTT. The chain carries TRBV6-6 and TRBJ1-1; no firm D call. V dropped 6 bases and J dropped 4 bases, with 15 bases sitting between them. CDR3 length: 14 residues. CDR1 is MNHNY, CDR2 SVGAGI, per germline (reference sequence).

V is TRBV15 and J is TRBJ1-2; 9 nucleotides align to TRBD1. The CDR3 runs 13 residues. V was pared by 3 bases and J by 8 bases, with 4 bases of the junction left unmatched. Per germline, CDR1 LNHNV and CDR2 YYDKDF (reference sequence). The CDR3 is CATSSSTGGGYTF. In DNA, the CDR3 is TGTGCCACCAGCAGTTCAACAGGGGGCGGCTACACCTTC.

This clonotype was recorded a few times. The V gene is TRBV10-3, the J gene TRBJ1-2; 8 nucleotides agree with TRBD1. The junction had 17 bases not matched to a gene; V was cut back by 11 bases and J by 6 bases. Germline CDR1 ENHRY, CDR2 SYGVKD. The CDR3 has 15 residues. For the CDR3, the DNA is TGTGCCGGAGACCGGGACAGGCGGGAACTACATGGCTACACCTTC. As protein: CAGDRDRRELHGYTF.

In the case of this clonotype: The germline gene is not matched at one end of the junction; a read error may be the cause. CDR3 DNA sequence: TGTACCAGCACTATGACAGGGGGTTCTGAAGGCTACACCTTC. Encoded protein: CTSTMTGGSEGYTF. The chain employs TRBV5-6 and TRBJ1-2; TRBD1 aligns across 9 bases. The CDR3 spans 14 residues. CDR1 is SGHDT and CDR2 is YYEEEE in the germline V gene.